This passage covers 15 T cell receptor beta chains from one sample sequenced in a study of early T cells in non-severe SARS-CoV-2 infection. TCRdb reprocessed the 5' RACE reads with MiXCR, giving one entry per CDR3 protein. The sample lists roughly 20,000 distinct CDR3 sequences; more than 4% were seen once. Material for sequencing was whole blood. The receptors were gathered from an adult who was a healthcare worker with PCR-confirmed SARS-CoV-2 infection or an uninfected control (not recorded which).

The rearrangement links TRBV6-5 to TRBJ2-7, with 7 bases that match TRBD1. Trimming removed 4 bases from V and 3 bases from J; junction bases left unmatched: 6. The CDR3 totals 14 residues. CDR1 MNHEY and CDR2 SVGAGI come from the germline V gene. The CDR3 nucleotides are TGTGCCAGCAGTTCGACAGGGCTCCTCTACGAGCAGTACTTC. Protein: CASSSTGLLYEQYF.

Many counts were recorded for this clonotype. The V and J genes are TRBV12-3 or TRBV12-4 and TRBJ1-2; D is ambiguous. CDR3 length equals 15 residues. Trimming stripped 5 bases from V and 1 base from J, with 14 bases between. The CDR3 DNA reads as TGTGCCAGCAGTCCCTCGGTACGTAGTAACTATGGCTACACCTTC. Translation: CASSPSVRSNYGYTF.

In its sample, this clonotype was seen many times. The genes are TRBV6-6 and TRBJ1-6, with a weak D call TRBD1 (6 bases). V was cut by 7 bases and J by 5 bases, with 15 bases left in between. This CDR3 region has 15 residues. The germline gives CDR1 MNHNY, CDR2 SVGAGI (reference sequence). This CDR3 reads CASTYRVRDNSPLHF. Written as DNA, the CDR3 is TGTGCCAGCACCTACAGGGTGAGGGATAATTCACCCCTCCACTTT.

The sample holds many counts of this clonotype. The chain employs TRBV4-3 and TRBJ1-1; perhaps TRBD1 as D (6 bases). The V and J ends lost 2 bases and 0 bases respectively, with 10 bases between them. CDR1 is LGHNA and CDR2 is YSLEER in the germline V gene. The CDR3 extends over 15 amino acids. The CDR3: CASSQPTGMNTEAFF. For the CDR3, the DNA is TGCGCCAGCAGCCAACCGACAGGTATGAACACTGAAGCTTTCTTT.

This clonotype is classed as medium-sized. This chain connects TRBV11-2 to TRBJ2-1, with D maybe TRBD1 (5 bases). Germline assignment: CDR1 SGHAT and CDR2 FQNNGV. The CDR3 has 15 amino acids. Trimming left V 2 bases short and J 3 bases short, with 11 bases between. The CDR3 reads CASSLRWGFYNEQFF. The CDR3 DNA sequence: TGTGCCAGCAGCTTAAGGTGGGGCTTCTACAATGAGCAGTTCTTC. Together with reference TRBV11-2 and TRBJ2-1, the CDR3 gives the full variable domain: EAGVAQSPRYKIIEKRQSVAFWCNPISGHATLYWYQQILGQGPKLLIQFQNNGVVDDSQLPKDRFSAERLKGVDSTLKIQPAKLEDSAVYLCASSLRWGFYNEQFFGPGTRLTVL.

This clonotype came up many times. The chain combines TRBV10-2 with TRBJ1-1, with a possible D match to TRBD1 (5 bases). Germline V CDR1 and CDR2: WSHSY, SAAADI. This CDR3 is 12 amino acids long. V was shortened by 6 bases and J by 1 base, with 6 bases between the two germline ends. The CDR3 DNA sequence: TGCGCCAGCAGGACAGCGAACACTGAAGCTTTCTTT. Translation gives CASRTANTEAFF.

By sample share, this clonotype is medium-sized. The chain uses TRBV12-3 or TRBV12-4 and TRBJ1-4; D ambiguous. The CDR3 covers 14 residues. V was pared by 0 bases and J by 6 bases, with 8 bases between. CDR3 residues: CASSLADGDEKLFF. The CDR3 nucleotides read TGTGCCAGCAGTTTAGCGGACGGCGATGAAAAACTGTTTTTT.

This clonotype has a handful of counts. The junction does not match germline at one end; this may be a read error. CDR3 nucleotide sequence: TGTGTCACCAGCTCACAGGGGGATGAGCAGTTCTTC. The encoded protein is CVTSSQGDEQFF. The gene calls are TRBV15 and TRBJ2-1, with 8 bases matching TRBD1. There are 12 residues in the CDR3. Looked up from germline, CDR1 is LNHNV and CDR2 is YYDKDF (reference sequence).

In this sample, this clonotype turned up a few times. The V and J genes are TRBV20-1 and TRBJ2-3; D perhaps matches TRBD1 (5 bases). Per germline, CDR1 DFQATT and CDR2 SNEGSKA (reference sequence). This CDR3 has 17 amino acids. V lost 4 bases and J 2 bases, leaving 22 bases between the germline ends. Here the CDR3 reads CSATRGGQFALTDTQYF. CDR3 sequence (DNA): TGCAGTGCTACTAGGGGTGGGCAATTTGCCCTCACAGATACGCAGTATTTT.

This clonotype has at least ten counts. The chain has TRBV7-2 and TRBJ2-3; D is ambiguous. The V gene lost 7 bases and the J gene lost 2 bases, with 10 bases spanning the gap. There are 13 residues in the CDR3. Germline-derived CDR1 and CDR2 are SGHTA and FQGNSA. The CDR3: CASNPSSTDTQYF. The CDR3 region has the DNA TGTGCCAGCAACCCGTCTTCCACAGATACGCAGTATTTT.

This clonotype has at least ten counts. J is TRBJ2-3 and V is TRBV6-5; D is possibly TRBD2 (5 bases). The V end lost 0 bases, the J end lost 5 bases, and 12 bases lay between the germline ends. This CDR3 is 15 amino acids long. The germline CDR1 and CDR2 sequences are MNHEY and SVGAGI. The chain's CDR3 is CASSYSISSGDTQYF. The CDR3 bases are TGTGCCAGCAGTTACTCGATCTCAAGCGGAGATACGCAGTATTTT.

This clonotype has ten or more counts. The V and J genes are TRBV6-4 and TRBJ2-1, with D perhaps assigned TRBD1 or TRBD2 (7 bases each). Germline CDR1 is MRHNA and CDR2 is SNTAGT. V lost 6 bases to trimming and J lost 7 bases, with 19 bases between them. The CDR3 loop spans 15 amino acids. The CDR3 DNA follows: TGTGCCAGCAGCCCTCTACAGGGGAGGGTAAATGAGCAGTTCTTC. Encoded protein: CASSPLQGRVNEQFF.

In this sample, this clonotype turned up many times. This chain links TRBV30 with TRBJ1-6, with D unresolved. The CDR3 totals 14 residues. From germline, CDR1 is GTSNPN and CDR2 SVGIG (reference sequence). V was pared by 0 bases and J by 6 bases, with 9 bases between. The CDR3 region is CAWSVLDPNSPLHF. The CDR3, as DNA: TGTGCCTGGAGTGTATTGGACCCTAATTCACCCCTCCACTTT.

At least ten counts were recorded for this clonotype. The genes are TRBV2 and TRBJ1-5; 8 bases match TRBD1. J was trimmed by 4 bases and V by 6 bases; bases with no gene match: 11. Germline lookup yields CDR1 SNHLY and CDR2 FYNNEI. The CDR3 consists of 16 residues. The CDR3 protein is CASRGSRQGLNQPQHF. CDR3 bases: TGTGCCAGCAGGGGTTCGAGACAGGGGCTTAATCAGCCCCAGCATTTT.

In this sample, this clonotype turned up many times. The chain has TRBV25-1 and TRBJ2-3; TRBD2 agrees at 8 bases. CDR3 length equals 16 residues. Germline CDR1 and CDR2: MGHDK and SYGVNS. The trim removed 8 bases at V and 4 bases at J, leaving 14 bases unmatched. In nucleotides, the CDR3 is TGTGCCAGCGCCCACGGTCAAGCGGGGGCTGCAGATACGCAGTATTTT. Translating gives CASAHGQAGAADTQYF.